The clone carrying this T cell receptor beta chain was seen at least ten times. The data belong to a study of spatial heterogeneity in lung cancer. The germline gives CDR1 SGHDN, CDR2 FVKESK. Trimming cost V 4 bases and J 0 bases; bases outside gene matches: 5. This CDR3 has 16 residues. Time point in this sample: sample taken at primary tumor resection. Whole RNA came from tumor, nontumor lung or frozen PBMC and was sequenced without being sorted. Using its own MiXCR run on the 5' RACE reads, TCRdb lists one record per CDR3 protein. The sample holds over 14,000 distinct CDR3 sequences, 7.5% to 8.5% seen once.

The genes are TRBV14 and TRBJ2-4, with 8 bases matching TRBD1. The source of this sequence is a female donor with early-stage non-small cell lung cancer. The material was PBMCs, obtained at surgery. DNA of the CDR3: TGTGCCAGCAGCCCAGGACAGGGCTTAGCCAAAAACATTCAGTACTTC. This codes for CASSPGQGLAKNIQYF.